These 19 T cell receptor beta chains originate from one sample sequenced in a study of blood T cell repertoires in COVID-19. Repertoires were generated with immunoSEQ multiplex PCR, while TCRdb's copy carries only in-frame clones and drops some. The sample lists about 130,000 clones; 70% to 90% were seen once. Material for sequencing was PBMCs or T cells enriched from blood (not recorded which). These receptor sequences come from a woman between 45 and 60 years old who had recovered from COVID-19.

The V call is TRBV7-6, the J call TRBJ2-7, with D possibly matching TRBD2 (6 bases). Between the trimmed V and J ends, which lost 0 bases and 1 base, there was a span of 13 bases. CDR1 is SGHVS, CDR2 FNYEAQ, per germline. This CDR3 spans 16 amino acids. This CDR3 reads CASSLASPGDSYEQYF. CDR3 in DNA: TGTGCCAGCAGCTTAGCGAGCCCGGGGGATTCCTACGAGCAGTACTTC.

V usage is TRBV18 and J usage is TRBJ2-4; 9 bases are a match to TRBD1. CDR1 and CDR2 from the germline V gene are KGHSH and LQKENI. V shed 2 bases, J shed 16 bases, and the junction held 12 bases outside the gene matches. The length of the CDR3 is 14 residues. This CDR3 is CASSPNLSGQGFYF. For the CDR3, the DNA is TGTGCCAGCTCACCAAATCTTTCGGGACAGGGTTTCTACTTC. Drawing the rest from reference TRBV18 and TRBJ2-4, the complete variable domain is NAGVMQNPRHLVRRRGQEARLRCSPMKGHSHVYWYRQLPEEGLKFMVYLQKENIIDESGMPKERFSAEFPKEGPSILRIQQVVRGDSAAYFCASSPNLSGQGFYFGAGTRLSVL.

The chain recombines TRBV5-1 with TRBJ1-1, with D uncertain. The CDR3 runs to 14 residues. Trimming cost V 0 bases and J 6 bases, with 12 bases left between them. Germline CDR1 is SGHRS and CDR2 is YFSETQ. The CDR3 coding sequence is TGCGCCAGCAGCTTGGGTGAGGCGGGCGCTGAAGCTTTCTTT. It codes for CASSLGEAGAEAFF.

The rearrangement links TRBV5-1 to TRBJ2-5; D ambiguous. V was pared by 5 bases and J by 0 bases, with 5 bases between. The CDR3 sequence is 12 residues long. CDR1 and CDR2 (germline): SGHRS, YFSETQ. CDR3 nucleotides: TGCGCCAGCAGGGAGTACCAAGAGACCCAGTACTTC. Translated: CASREYQETQYF.

The chain carries TRBV15 and TRBJ2-3, with D perhaps TRBD1 (6 bases). The V end lost 5 bases, the J end lost 1 base, and 16 bases lay between the germline ends. CDR1 and CDR2 from the germline V gene are LNHNV and YYDKDF (reference sequence). The CDR3 extends over 16 amino acids. CDR3 coding DNA: TGTGCCACCAGCTCGAGACCGGCAGGGGGCACAGATACGCAGTATTTT. This codes for CATSSRPAGGTDTQYF. The full variable domain, rest sourced from reference TRBV15 and TRBJ2-3, is DAMVIQNPRYQVTQFGKPVTLSCSQTLNHNVMYWYQQKSSQAPKLLFHYYDKDFNNEADTPDNFQSRRPNTSFCFLDIRSPGLGDTAMYLCATSSRPAGGTDTQYFGPGTRLTVL.

The rearrangement uses TRBV11-2 and TRBJ2-1; 12 bases fit TRBD2. The CDR3 sequence is 16 residues long. CDR1 and CDR2 from the germline V gene are SGHAT and FQNNGV. The J segment lost 9 bases and the V segment lost 5 bases, leaving 11 bases of the junction unmatched. The CDR3 protein is CASSRRLAGVLGEQFF. The CDR3 region has the DNA TGTGCCAGCAGCCGGCGACTAGCGGGGGTACTGGGTGAGCAGTTCTTC.

The rearrangement links TRBV9 to TRBJ1-1; 7 bases are a match to TRBD1. The CDR3 is 13 residues long. Unmatched junction bases numbered 4, after V lost 4 bases and J lost 4 bases. Germline V CDR1 and CDR2: SGDLS, YYNGEE. The CDR3 DNA sequence: TGTGCCAGCAGCCCAGGGGGGAGCACTGAAGCTTTCTTT. Its protein product is CASSPGGSTEAFF.

This clone was found a few times. The chain couples TRBV5-4 to TRBJ2-2; D may be TRBD1 (5 bases). The CDR3 contains 16 residues. V lost 0 bases and J 4 bases, leaving 13 bases between the germline ends. Germline CDR1 reads SGHNT; CDR2 reads YYREEE (reference sequence). As DNA, the CDR3 is TGTGCCAGCAGCTTGGTTGGGGCATCGGGCACCGGGGAGCTGTTTTTT. This sequence encodes CASSLVGASGTGELFF.

This chain connects TRBV7-9 to TRBJ1-1; 7 bases line up with TRBD1. The CDR3 contains 13 residues. With V trimmed by 10 bases and J by 11 bases, 16 bases remained unmatched. Germline V gives CDR1 SEHNR, CDR2 FQNEAQ (reference sequence). The CDR3 DNA reads as TGTGCCATCGCCAAGGGGGCGTTTCGAGGTGCTTTCTTT. Protein sequence: CAIAKGAFRGAFF.

The chain recombines TRBV6-5 with TRBJ1-4; the D gene is possibly TRBD1 (6 bases). Germline V gene sequence: CDR1 MNHEY, CDR2 SVGAGI. The CDR3 contains 15 residues. The germline V and J ends were trimmed by 5 bases and 0 bases, with 10 bases remaining between them. The CDR3 spells CASSTTGATNEKLFF. The CDR3 nucleotides are TGTGCCAGCAGTACGACAGGCGCAACTAATGAAAAACTGTTTTTT.

This clone was picked up one time. The chain uses TRBV4-1 and TRBJ1-2; D perhaps matches TRBD1 (6 bases). The CDR3 extends over 14 amino acids. Germline V gene lookup returns CDR1 MGHRA and CDR2 YSYEKL. Trimming stripped 1 base from V and 7 bases from J, with 13 bases between. CDR3 nucleotides: TGCGCCAGCAGCCAAGGGGGGGGCATTCCTGGCTACACCTTC. Translated: CASSQGGGIPGYTF.

This chain connects TRBV11-2 to TRBJ2-1, with TRBD2 matching 9 bases. V shed 1 base, J shed 10 bases, and the junction held 8 bases outside the gene matches. This CDR3 contains 15 residues. CDR1 is SGHAT, CDR2 FQNNGV, per germline. In DNA form, the CDR3 reads TGTGCCAGCAGCTTAGTCGTGGCGGGGGGGGGCGAGCAGTTCTTC. The encoded protein is CASSLVVAGGGEQFF. The full variable domain, completed using reference TRBV11-2 and TRBJ2-1, is EAGVAQSPRYKIIEKRQSVAFWCNPISGHATLYWYQQILGQGPKLLIQFQNNGVVDDSQLPKDRFSAERLKGVDSTLKIQPAKLEDSAVYLCASSLVVAGGGEQFFGPGTRLTVL.

The rearrangement links TRBV2 to TRBJ2-7; D gene ambiguous. The germline V gene has CDR1 SNHLY and CDR2 FYNNEI. The CDR3 loop spans 11 amino acids. Trimming pared 7 bases from V and 7 bases from J, leaving 11 bases between. The CDR3 protein is CASTRWQEQYF. Here the CDR3 DNA reads TGTGCCAGCACCCGATGGCAAGAGCAGTACTTC.

This sequence joins TRBV9 and TRBJ2-1, with D perhaps TRBD2 (5 bases). Germline assignment: CDR1 SGDLS and CDR2 YYNGEE. Trimming left V 0 bases short and J 7 bases short, with 20 bases between. CDR3 length equals 17 residues. CDR3 protein: CASSVGLLASPGNEQFF. CDR3 coding DNA: TGTGCCAGCAGCGTAGGTCTTTTGGCTAGCCCTGGGAATGAGCAGTTCTTC.

V usage is TRBV23-1 and J usage is TRBJ1-5, with TRBD1 matching 8 bases. TRBV23-1 is flagged as an ORF with uncertain function. Trimming took 0 bases from V and 5 from J; bases not matched to a gene: 3. The CDR3 is 15 amino acids. Here the CDR3 DNA reads TGCGCCAGCAGTCAATCCAAGACAGGGGATCAGCCCCAGCATTTT. Its translation: CASSQSKTGDQPQHF.

The genes are TRBV29-1 and TRBJ2-6; D remains ambiguous. CDR1 and CDR2 from the germline V gene are SQVTM and ANQGSEA. The CDR3 has 16 residues. Trimming shortened V by 0 bases and J by 0 bases, and 9 bases separated the two germline ends. The CDR3 here is CSVEEFPSSGANVLTF. The CDR3, as DNA: TGCAGCGTTGAAGAGTTTCCCAGCTCTGGGGCCAACGTCCTGACTTTC. The full variable domain, with the rest looked up from reference TRBV29-1 and TRBJ2-6, is SAVISQKPSRDICQRGTSLTIQCQVDSQVTMMFWYRQQPGQSLTLIATANQGSEATYESGFVIDKFPISRPNLTFSTLTVSNMSPEDSSIYLCSVEEFPSSGANVLTFGAGSRLTVL.

The CDR3 sequence is CASRHPGTAYQPQHF. DNA of the CDR3: TGTGCCAGCAGACACCCCGGGACAGCTTATCAGCCCCAGCATTTT. V gene TRBV5-8 combines with J gene TRBJ1-5, with 7 bases aligning to TRBD1. CDR1 is SGHTS, CDR2 YDEGEE, per germline. Trimming took 5 bases from V and 5 from J; bases not matched to a gene: 10. This CDR3 is 15 amino acids long. Based on the CDR3 plus reference TRBV5-8 and TRBJ1-5, the full variable domain is EAGVTQSPTHLIKTRGQQATLRCSPISGHTSVYWYQQALGLGLQFLLWYDEGEERNRGNFPPRFSGRQFPNYSSELNVNALELEDSALYLCASRHPGTAYQPQHFGDGTRLSIL.

The J gene is TRBJ1-6, the V gene TRBV30; D unclear. Between the trimmed V and J ends, which lost 7 bases and 5 bases, there was a span of 12 bases. The germline V gene has CDR1 GTSNPN and CDR2 SVGIG (reference sequence). This CDR3 is 13 amino acids long. CDR3 region: CAYKDGNNSPLHF. For the CDR3, the DNA is TGTGCCTATAAGGACGGGAATAATTCACCCCTCCACTTT.

This chain joins TRBV18 and TRBJ1-1, with D possibly TRBD1 on 5 matching bases. V was shortened by 1 base and J by 0 bases, with 6 bases between the two germline ends. This CDR3 region has 14 residues. CDR1 and CDR2 (germline): KGHSH, LQKENI. The CDR3 DNA follows: TGTGCCAGCTCACCACAGGGGATGAACACTGAAGCTTTCTTT. This sequence encodes CASSPQGMNTEAFF. Filled out from reference TRBV18 and TRBJ1-1, the complete variable domain reads NAGVMQNPRHLVRRRGQEARLRCSPMKGHSHVYWYRQLPEEGLKFMVYLQKENIIDESGMPKERFSAEFPKEGPSILRIQQVVRGDSAAYFCASSPQGMNTEAFFGQGTRLTVV.